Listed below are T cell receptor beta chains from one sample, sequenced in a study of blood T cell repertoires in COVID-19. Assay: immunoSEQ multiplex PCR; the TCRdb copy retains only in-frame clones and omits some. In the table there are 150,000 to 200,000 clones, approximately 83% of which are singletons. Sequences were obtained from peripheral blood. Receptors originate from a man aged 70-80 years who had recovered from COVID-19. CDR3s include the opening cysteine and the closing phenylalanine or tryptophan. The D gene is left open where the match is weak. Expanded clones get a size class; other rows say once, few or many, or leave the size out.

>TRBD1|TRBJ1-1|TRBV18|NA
CASSPTGSTEAFF
TGTGCCAGCTCTCCGACAGGGAGCACTGAAGCTTTCTTT
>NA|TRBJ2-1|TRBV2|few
CASKMDISRSNEQFF
TGTGCCAGCAAGATGGACATCTCGAGGTCCAATGAGCAGTTCTTC
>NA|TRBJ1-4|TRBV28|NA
CATLSGTGYEKLFF
TGTGCCACCCTCAGCGGGACGGGGTATGAAAAACTGTTTTTT
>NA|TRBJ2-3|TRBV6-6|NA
CASSRAGDTQYF
TGTGCCAGCAGTCGAGCGGGAGATACGCAGTATTTT
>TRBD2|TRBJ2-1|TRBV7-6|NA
CASSLGQGGRGYNEQFF
TGTGCCAGCAGCTTAGGACAAGGCGGGAGGGGATACAATGAGCAGTTCTTC
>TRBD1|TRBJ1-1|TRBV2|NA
CASRVRQGANTEAFF
TGTGCCAGCAGAGTACGACAGGGCGCGAACACTGAAGCTTTCTTT
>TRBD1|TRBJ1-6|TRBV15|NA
CATSRDKTGTGSPLHF
TGTGCCACCAGCAGAGATAAGACAGGGACGGGTTCACCCCTCCACTTT
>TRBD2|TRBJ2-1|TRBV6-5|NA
CASSRAGLAGDEQFF
TGTGCCAGCAGTCGAGCGGGACTAGCGGGAGATGAGCAGTTCTTC
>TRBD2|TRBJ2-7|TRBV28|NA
CASSSAGGSYEQYF
TGTGCCAGCAGTTCAGCGGGAGGTTCCTACGAGCAGTACTTC
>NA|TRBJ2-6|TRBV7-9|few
CASSLGGSSGANVLTF
TGTGCCAGCAGCTTAGGCGGGTCTTCTGGGGCCAACGTCCTGACTTTC
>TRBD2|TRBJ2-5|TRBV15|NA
CATSSRGGMETQYF
TGTGCCACCAGCAGTCGGGGGGGGATGGAGACCCAGTACTTC
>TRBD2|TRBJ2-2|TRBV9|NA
CASSVQAGGGTGELFF
TGTGCCAGCAGCGTGCAAGCGGGAGGGGGCACCGGGGAGCTGTTTTTT
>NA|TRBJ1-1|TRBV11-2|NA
CASSLWLRGTEAFF
TGTGCCAGCAGCTTATGGCTCCGAGGAACTGAAGCTTTCTTT
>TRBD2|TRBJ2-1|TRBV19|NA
CASSIGLGYNEQFF
TGTGCCAGTAGTATTGGACTAGGCTACAATGAGCAGTTCTTC
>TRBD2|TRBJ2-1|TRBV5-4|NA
CASSLAGLAVISYNEQFF
TGTGCCAGCAGCTTGGCGGGACTAGCGGTGATATCCTACAATGAGCAGTTCTTC
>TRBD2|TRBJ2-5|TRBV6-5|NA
CASRGLALETQYF
TGTGCCAGCAGGGGACTAGCGTTAGAGACCCAGTACTTC
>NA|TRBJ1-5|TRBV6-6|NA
CASSLRSGANQPQHF
TGTGCCAGCAGTCTCCGAAGCGGGGCTAATCAGCCCCAGCATTTT
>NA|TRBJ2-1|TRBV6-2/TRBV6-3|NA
CASSYSTEGDSGLYNEQFF
TGTGCCAGCAGTTACTCGACCGAGGGAGATAGCGGATTATACAATGAGCAGTTCTTC
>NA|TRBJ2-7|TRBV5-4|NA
CASSADSYEQYF
TGTGCCAGCAGCGCGGACAGCTACGAGCAGTACTTC
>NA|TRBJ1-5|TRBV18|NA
CASSLRQERRQPQHF
TGTGCCAGCTCACTTCGACAGGAACGGAGGCAGCCCCAGCATTTT
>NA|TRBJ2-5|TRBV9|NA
CASSGGGAGETQYF
TGTGCCAGCAGCGGGGGCGGGGCCGGGGAGACCCAGTACTTC
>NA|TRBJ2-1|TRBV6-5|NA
CASSYAGGEQFF
TGTGCCAGCAGTTACGCGGGCGGCGAGCAGTTCTTC
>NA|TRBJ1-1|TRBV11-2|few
CASSFSGMNTEAFF
TGTGCCAGCAGCTTTTCGGGGATGAACACTGAAGCTTTCTTT
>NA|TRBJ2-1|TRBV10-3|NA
CAISETTSNEQFF
TGTGCCATCAGTGAAACGACTTCTAATGAGCAGTTCTTC
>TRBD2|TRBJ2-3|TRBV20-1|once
CSATSGPSQYF
TGCAGTGCTACTAGCGGGCCCTCACAGTATTTT
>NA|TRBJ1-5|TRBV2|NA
CASSDRGGRKLGQPQHF
TGTGCCAGCAGCGACCGCGGGGGTAGGAAACTTGGTCAGCCCCAGCATTTT
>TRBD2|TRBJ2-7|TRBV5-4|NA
CASSHGTSGSRSWSYEQYF
TGTGCCAGCAGCCATGGGACTAGCGGGAGCCGTAGTTGGTCCTACGAGCAGTACTTC
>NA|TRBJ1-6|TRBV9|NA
CASSAQQGLSPLHF
TGTGCCAGCAGCGCCCAACAGGGTTTGTCACCCCTCCACTTT
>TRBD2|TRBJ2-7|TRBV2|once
CASRLAGAGYEQYF
TGTGCCAGCAGACTAGCGGGAGCGGGCTACGAGCAGTACTTC
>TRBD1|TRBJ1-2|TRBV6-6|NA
CASTRTGTGYTF
TGTGCCAGCACCCGGACAGGGACTGGCTACACCTTC
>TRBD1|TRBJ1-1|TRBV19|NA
CASSPSWDREAFF
TGTGCCAGTAGTCCCTCTTGGGACAGGGAAGCTTTCTTT
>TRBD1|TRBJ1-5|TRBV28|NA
CASRTGGKGPQHF
TGTGCCAGCAGAACAGGGGGGAAAGGGCCCCAGCATTTT
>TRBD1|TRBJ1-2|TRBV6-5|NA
CASSPIDRGGGYTF
TGTGCCAGCAGCCCGATCGACAGGGGAGGTGGCTACACCTTC
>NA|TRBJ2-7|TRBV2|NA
CASRDSSYEQYF
TGTGCCAGCAGGGACAGCTCCTACGAGCAGTACTTC
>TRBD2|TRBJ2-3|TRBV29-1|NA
CSGTGTSPDTQYF
TGCAGCGGAACCGGGACTAGCCCAGATACGCAGTATTTT
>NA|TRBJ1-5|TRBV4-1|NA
CASSHDEGRNQPQHF
TGCGCCAGCAGCCATGATGAGGGCCGGAATCAGCCCCAGCATTTT
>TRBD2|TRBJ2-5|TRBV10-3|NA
CAVHGGREETQYF
TGTGCCGTCCACGGCGGGAGGGAAGAGACCCAGTACTTC
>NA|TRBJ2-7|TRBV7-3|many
CASSSGSSYEQYF
TGTGCCAGCAGCTCGGGGAGTAGCTACGAGCAGTACTTC
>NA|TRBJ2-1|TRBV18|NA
CASSVGQSEQFF
TGTGCCAGCTCGGTAGGACAGAGTGAGCAGTTCTTC
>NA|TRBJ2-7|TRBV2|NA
CASSVAGTSYEQYF
TGTGCCAGCAGTGTGGCGGGTACCTCCTACGAGCAGTACTTC
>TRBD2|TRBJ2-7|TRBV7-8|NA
CASSSGLAYSSYEQYF
TGTGCCAGCAGCTCGGGACTAGCGTACAGCTCCTACGAGCAGTACTTC
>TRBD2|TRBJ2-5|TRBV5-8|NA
CASSLAGVQETQYF
TGTGCCAGCAGTTTAGCGGGAGTCCAGGAGACCCAGTACTTC
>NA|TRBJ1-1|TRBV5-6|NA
CASSPGGIEAFF
TGTGCCAGCAGCCCGGGGGGGATTGAAGCTTTCTTT